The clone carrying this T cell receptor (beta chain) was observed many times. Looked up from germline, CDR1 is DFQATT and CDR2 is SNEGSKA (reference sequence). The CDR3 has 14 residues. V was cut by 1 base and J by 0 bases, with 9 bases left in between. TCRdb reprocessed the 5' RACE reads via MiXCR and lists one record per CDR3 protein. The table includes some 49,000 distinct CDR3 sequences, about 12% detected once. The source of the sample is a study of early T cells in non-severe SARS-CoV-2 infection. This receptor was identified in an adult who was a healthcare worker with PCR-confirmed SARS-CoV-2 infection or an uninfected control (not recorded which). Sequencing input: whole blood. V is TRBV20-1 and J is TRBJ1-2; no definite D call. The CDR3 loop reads CSARVGRTNYGYTF. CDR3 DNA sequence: TGCAGTGCTAGAGTCGGAAGAACTAACTATGGCTACACCTTC.